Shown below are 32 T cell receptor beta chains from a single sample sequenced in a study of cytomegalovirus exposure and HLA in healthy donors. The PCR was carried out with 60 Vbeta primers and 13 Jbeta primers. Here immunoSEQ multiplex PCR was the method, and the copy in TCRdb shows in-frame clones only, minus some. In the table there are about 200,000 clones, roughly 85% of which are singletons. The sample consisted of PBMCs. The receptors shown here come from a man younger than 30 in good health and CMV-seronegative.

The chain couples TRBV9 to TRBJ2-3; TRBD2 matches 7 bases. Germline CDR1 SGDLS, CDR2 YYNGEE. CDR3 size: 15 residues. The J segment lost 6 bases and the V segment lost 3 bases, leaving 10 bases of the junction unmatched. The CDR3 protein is CASSGPGLPADTQYF. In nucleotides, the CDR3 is TGTGCCAGCAGCGGGCCGGGACTACCGGCGGATACGCAGTATTTT.

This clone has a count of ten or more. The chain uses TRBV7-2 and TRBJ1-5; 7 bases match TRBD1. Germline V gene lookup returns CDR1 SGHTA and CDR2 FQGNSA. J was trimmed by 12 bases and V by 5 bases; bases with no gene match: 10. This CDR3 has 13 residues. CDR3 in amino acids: CASSLLGQNLQHF. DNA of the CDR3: TGTGCCAGCAGCCTCTTGGGACAGAACCTCCAGCATTTT. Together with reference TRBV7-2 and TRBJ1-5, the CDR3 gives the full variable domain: GAGVSQSPSNKVTEKGKDVELRCDPISGHTALYWYRQSLGQGLEFLIYFQGNSAPDKSGLPSDRFSAERTGGSVSTLTIQRTQQEDSAVYLCASSLLGQNLQHFGDGTRLSIL.

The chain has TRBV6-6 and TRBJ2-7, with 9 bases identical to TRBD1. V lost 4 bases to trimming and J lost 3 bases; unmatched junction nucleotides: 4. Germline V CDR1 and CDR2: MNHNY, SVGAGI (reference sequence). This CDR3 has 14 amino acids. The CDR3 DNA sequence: TGTGCCAGCAGTTTTGGGACAGGGAACTACGAGCAGTACTTC. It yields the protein CASSFGTGNYEQYF.

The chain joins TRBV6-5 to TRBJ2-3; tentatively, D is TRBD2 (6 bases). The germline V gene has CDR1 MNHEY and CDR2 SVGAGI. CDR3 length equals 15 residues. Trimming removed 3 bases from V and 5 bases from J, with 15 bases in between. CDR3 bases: TGTGCCAGCAGTTATAGCGGTCACGTGCTAGATACGCAGTATTTT. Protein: CASSYSGHVLDTQYF.

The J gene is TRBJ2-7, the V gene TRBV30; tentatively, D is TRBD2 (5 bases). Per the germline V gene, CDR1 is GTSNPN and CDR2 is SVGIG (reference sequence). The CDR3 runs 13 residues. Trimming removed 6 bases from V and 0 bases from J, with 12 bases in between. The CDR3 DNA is TGTGCCTGTAACTCCGGGAACTCCTACGAGCAGTACTTC. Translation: CACNSGNSYEQYF. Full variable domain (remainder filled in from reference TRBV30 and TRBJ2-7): SQTIHQWPATLVQPVGSPLSLECTVEGTSNPNLYWYRQAAGRGLQLLFYSVGIGQISSEVPQNLSASRPQDRQFILSSKKLLLSDSGFYLCACNSGNSYEQYFGPGTRLTVT.

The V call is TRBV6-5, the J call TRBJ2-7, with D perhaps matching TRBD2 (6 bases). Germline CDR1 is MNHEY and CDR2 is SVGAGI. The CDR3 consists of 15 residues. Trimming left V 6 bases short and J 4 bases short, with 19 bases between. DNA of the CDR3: TGTGCCAGCAGCCCTGCACCGGGACTGAGTTACGAGCAGTACTTC. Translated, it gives CASSPAPGLSYEQYF.

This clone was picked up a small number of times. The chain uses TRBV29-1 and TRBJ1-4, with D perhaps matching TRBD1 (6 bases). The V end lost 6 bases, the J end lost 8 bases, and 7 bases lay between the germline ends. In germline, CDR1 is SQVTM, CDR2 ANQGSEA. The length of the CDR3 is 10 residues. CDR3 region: CSVGQEKLFF. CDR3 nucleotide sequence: TGCAGCGTCGGACAGGAAAAACTGTTTTTT.

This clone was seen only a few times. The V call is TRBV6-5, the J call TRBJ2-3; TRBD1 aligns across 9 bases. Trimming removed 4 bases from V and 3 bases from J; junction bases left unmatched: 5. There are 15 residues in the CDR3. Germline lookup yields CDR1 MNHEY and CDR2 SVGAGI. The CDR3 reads CASSSGQGQTDTQYF. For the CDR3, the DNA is TGTGCCAGCAGTTCCGGACAGGGGCAAACAGATACGCAGTATTTT.

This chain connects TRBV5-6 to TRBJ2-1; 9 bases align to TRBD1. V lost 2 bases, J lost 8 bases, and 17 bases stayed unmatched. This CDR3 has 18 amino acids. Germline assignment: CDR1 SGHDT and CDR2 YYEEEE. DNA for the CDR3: TGTGCCAGCAGCTTTACCGCCAGCCCGGGACAGGGTTTCTATGAGCAGTTCTTC. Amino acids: CASSFTASPGQGFYEQFF.

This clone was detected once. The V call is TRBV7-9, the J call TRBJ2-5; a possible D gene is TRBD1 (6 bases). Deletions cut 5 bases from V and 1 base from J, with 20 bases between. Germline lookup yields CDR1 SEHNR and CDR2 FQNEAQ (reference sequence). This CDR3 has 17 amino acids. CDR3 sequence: CASSKIVGQQGQETQYF. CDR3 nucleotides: TGTGCCAGCAGCAAGATAGTCGGCCAACAGGGCCAAGAGACCCAGTACTTC.

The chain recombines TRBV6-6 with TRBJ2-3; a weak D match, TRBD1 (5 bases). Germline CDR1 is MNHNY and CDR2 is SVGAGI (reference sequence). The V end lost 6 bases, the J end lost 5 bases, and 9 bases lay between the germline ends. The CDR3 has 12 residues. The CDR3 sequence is CASRGQGDTQYF. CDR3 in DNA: TGTGCCAGCAGGGGGCAGGGAGATACGCAGTATTTT.

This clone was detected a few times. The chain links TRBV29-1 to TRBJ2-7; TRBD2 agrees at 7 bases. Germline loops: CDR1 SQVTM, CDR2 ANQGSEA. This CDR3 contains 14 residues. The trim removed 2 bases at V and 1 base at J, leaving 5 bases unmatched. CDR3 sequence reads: CSVEMPSGSYEQYF. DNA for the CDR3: TGCAGCGTTGAAATGCCTAGCGGTTCCTACGAGCAGTACTTC.

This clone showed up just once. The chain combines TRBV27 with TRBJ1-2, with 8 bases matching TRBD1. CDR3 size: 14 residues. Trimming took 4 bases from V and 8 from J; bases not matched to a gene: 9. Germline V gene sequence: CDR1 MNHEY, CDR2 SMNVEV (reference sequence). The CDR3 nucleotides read TGTGCCAGCAGTTCAGAGACAGGGGCTCGCGGCTACACCTTC. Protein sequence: CASSSETGARGYTF.

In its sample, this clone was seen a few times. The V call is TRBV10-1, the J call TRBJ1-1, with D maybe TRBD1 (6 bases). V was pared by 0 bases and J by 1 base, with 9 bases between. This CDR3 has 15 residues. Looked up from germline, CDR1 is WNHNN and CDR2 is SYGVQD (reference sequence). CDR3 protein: CASSESGRGNTEAFF. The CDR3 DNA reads TGCGCCAGCAGTGAGTCTGGCAGGGGGAACACTGAAGCTTTCTTT.

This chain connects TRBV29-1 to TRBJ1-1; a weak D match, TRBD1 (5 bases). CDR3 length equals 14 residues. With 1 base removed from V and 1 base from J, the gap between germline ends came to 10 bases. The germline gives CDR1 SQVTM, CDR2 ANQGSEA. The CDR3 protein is CSVEVGRANTEAFF. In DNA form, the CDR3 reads TGCAGCGTTGAAGTAGGCAGGGCGAACACTGAAGCTTTCTTT.

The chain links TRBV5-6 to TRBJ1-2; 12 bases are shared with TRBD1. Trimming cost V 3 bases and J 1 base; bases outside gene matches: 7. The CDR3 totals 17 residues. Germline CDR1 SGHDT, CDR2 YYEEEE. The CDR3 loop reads CASSWGQGALINYGYTF. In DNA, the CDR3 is TGTGCCAGCAGCTGGGGACAGGGGGCCCTAATTAACTATGGCTACACCTTC.

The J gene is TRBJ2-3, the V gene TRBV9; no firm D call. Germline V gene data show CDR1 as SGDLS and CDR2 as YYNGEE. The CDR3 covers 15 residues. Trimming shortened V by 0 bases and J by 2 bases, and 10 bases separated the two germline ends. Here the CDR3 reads CASSVGGSYTDTQYF. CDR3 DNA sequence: TGTGCCAGCAGCGTAGGCGGCTCTTACACAGATACGCAGTATTTT.

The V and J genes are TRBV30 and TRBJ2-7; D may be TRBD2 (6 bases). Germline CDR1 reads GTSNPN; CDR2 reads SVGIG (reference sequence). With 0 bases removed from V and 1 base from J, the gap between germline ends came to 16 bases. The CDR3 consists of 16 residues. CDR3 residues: CAWSVRWGEGSYEQYF. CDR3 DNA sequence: TGTGCCTGGAGTGTAAGGTGGGGGGAAGGGTCCTACGAGCAGTACTTC.

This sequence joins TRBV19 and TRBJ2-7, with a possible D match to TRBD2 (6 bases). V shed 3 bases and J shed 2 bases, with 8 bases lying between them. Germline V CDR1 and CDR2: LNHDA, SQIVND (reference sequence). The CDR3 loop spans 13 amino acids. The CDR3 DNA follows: TGTGCCAGTAGTATTGGGGGGACCTACGAGCAGTACTTC. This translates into CASSIGGTYEQYF.

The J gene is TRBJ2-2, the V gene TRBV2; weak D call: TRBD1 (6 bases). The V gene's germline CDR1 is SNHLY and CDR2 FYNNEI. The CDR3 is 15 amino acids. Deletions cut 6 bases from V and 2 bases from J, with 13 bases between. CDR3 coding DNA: TGTGCCAGCAGGGTTACGGACAGTAACACCGGGGAGCTGTTTTTT. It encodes CASRVTDSNTGELFF.

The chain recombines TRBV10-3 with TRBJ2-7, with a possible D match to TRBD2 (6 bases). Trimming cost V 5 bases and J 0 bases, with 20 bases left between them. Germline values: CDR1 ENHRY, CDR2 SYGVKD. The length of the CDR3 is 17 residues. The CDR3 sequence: CAISTGLSLPGSYEQYF. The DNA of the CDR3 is TGTGCCATCAGTACGGGACTCTCCCTCCCTGGCTCCTACGAGCAGTACTTC.

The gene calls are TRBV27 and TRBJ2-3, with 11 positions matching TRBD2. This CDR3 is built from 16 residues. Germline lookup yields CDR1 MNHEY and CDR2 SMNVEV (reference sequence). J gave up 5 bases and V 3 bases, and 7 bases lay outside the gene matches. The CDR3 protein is CASSFPLAGVKDTQYF. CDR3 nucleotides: TGTGCCAGCAGTTTCCCACTAGCGGGAGTTAAAGATACGCAGTATTTT.

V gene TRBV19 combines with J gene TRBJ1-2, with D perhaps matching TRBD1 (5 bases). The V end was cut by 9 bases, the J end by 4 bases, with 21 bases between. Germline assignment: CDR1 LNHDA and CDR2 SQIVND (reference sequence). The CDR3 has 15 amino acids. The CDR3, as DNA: TGTGCCAGCAGGCCCCGGGGGGACCCAATCTATGGCTACACCTTC. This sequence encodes CASRPRGDPIYGYTF.

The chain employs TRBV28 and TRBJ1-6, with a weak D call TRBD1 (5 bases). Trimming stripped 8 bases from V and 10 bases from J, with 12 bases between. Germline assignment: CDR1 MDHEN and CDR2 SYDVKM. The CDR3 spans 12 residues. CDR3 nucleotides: TGTGCCAGCCTCCTGGAGGGGTCACCCCTCCACTTT. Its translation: CASLLEGSPLHF.

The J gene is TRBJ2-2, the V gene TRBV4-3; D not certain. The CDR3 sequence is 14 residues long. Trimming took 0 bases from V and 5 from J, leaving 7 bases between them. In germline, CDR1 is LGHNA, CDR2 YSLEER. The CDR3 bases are TGCGCCAGCAGCCAAGATCACGGTACCGGGGAGCTGTTTTTT. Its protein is CASSQDHGTGELFF.

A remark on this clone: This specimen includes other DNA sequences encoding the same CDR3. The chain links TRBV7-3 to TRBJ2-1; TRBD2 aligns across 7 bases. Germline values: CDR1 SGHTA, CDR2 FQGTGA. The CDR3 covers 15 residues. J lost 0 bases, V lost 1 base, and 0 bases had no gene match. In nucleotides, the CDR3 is TGTGCCAGCAGCTTAAGCGGGAGCTCCTACAATGAGCAGTTCTTC. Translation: CASSLSGSSYNEQFF. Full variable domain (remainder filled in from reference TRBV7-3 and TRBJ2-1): GAGVSQTPSNKVTEKGKYVELRCDPISGHTALYWYRQSLGQGPEFLIYFQGTGAADDSGLPNDRFFAVRPEGSVSTLKIQRTERGDSAVYLCASSLSGSSYNEQFFGPGTRLTVL.

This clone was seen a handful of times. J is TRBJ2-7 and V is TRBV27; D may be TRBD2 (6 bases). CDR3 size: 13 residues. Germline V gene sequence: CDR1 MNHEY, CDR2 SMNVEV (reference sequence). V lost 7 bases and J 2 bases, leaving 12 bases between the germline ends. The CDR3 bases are TGTGCCAGCACGGGCGGGACCCCCTACGAGCAGTACTTC. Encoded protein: CASTGGTPYEQYF.

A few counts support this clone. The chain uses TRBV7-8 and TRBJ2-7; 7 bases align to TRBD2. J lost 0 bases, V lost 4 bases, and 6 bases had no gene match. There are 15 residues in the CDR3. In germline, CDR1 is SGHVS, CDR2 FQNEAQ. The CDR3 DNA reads TGTGCCAGCAGCTCACGTCGACTAGCCTCCTACGAGCAGTACTTC. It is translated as CASSSRRLASYEQYF. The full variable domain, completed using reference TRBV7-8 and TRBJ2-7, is GAGVSQSPRYKVAKRGQDVALRCDPISGHVSLFWYQQALGQGPEFLTYFQNEAQLDKSGLPSDRFFAERPEGSVSTLKIQRTQQEDSAVYLCASSSRRLASYEQYFGPGTRLTVT.

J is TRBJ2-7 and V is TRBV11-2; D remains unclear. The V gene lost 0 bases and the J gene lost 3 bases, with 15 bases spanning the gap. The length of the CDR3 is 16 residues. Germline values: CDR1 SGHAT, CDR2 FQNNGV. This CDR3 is CASSLDRHSFVYEQYF. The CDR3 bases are TGTGCCAGCAGCTTAGACAGACACTCGTTCGTCTACGAGCAGTACTTC.

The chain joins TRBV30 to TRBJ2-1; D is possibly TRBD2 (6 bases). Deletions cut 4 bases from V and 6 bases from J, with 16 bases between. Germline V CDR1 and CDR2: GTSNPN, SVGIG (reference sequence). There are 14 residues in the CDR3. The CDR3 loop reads CAWTEGTDVNEQFF. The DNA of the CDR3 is TGTGCCTGGACTGAGGGGACTGACGTCAATGAGCAGTTCTTC. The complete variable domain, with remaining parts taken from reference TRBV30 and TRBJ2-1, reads SQTIHQWPATLVQPVGSPLSLECTVEGTSNPNLYWYRQAAGRGLQLLFYSVGIGQISSEVPQNLSASRPQDRQFILSSKKLLLSDSGFYLCAWTEGTDVNEQFFGPGTRLTVL.

The CDR3 here is CASSPGLGLTNEKLFF. In DNA, the CDR3 is TGCGCCAGCAGCCCGGGTTTGGGGCTCACTAATGAAAAACTGTTTTTT. The rearrangement links TRBV5-1 to TRBJ1-4; the D gene is possibly TRBD1 (5 bases). The germline V gene has CDR1 SGHRS and CDR2 YFSETQ. This CDR3 is built from 16 residues. Trimming stripped 4 bases from V and 2 bases from J, with 15 bases between.

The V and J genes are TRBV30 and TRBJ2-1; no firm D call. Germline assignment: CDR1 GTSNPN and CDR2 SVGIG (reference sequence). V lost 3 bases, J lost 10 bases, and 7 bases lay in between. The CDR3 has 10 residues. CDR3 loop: CAWSLGEQFF. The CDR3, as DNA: TGTGCCTGGAGCCTCGGGGAGCAGTTCTTC.